One and the same sample provided the 14 T cell receptor beta chains below, sequenced in a study of cytomegalovirus exposure and HLA in healthy donors (dated by TCRdb to between 2016 and 2019). The library came from the immunoSEQ multiplex PCR assay. For the multiplex PCR, a mixture combining 60 forward primers for TCR Vbeta segments and 13 reverse primers for TCR Jbeta segments was used. The table was pulled from immuneACCESS by TCRdb, which kept in-frame rearrangements only. Such tables lose some clones; where checked, under half of the loss comes from unresolved V genes, and the rest has no known cause. For this sample there are 150,000 to 200,000 clones; about 75% appear just once. Of the sample, around 0.96% is held by the ten largest clones. The sample consisted of PBMCs. The source of these receptors is a woman aged 45-60 years in good health and CMV-seropositive.

This clone turned up a few times. This sequence joins TRBV9 and TRBJ2-3; 7 bases match TRBD2. This CDR3 is 16 amino acids long. After removal of 4 bases from V and 0 bases from J, the junction contained 8 bases not matched to a gene. The germline V gene has CDR1 SGDLS and CDR2 YYNGEE. CDR3 sequence: CASSSTPSGSTDTQYF. CDR3 bases: TGTGCCAGCAGCTCCACACCTAGCGGAAGCACAGATACGCAGTATTTT.

This clone was seen a handful of times. This rearrangement joins TRBV2 to TRBJ2-7, with TRBD1 matching 7 bases. With V trimmed by 5 bases and J by 6 bases, 10 bases remained unmatched. Germline-derived CDR1 and CDR2 are SNHLY and FYNNEI. This CDR3 has 14 amino acids. As DNA, the CDR3 is TGTGCCAGCAGTCCCGACAGGGAATTTGGCGAGCAGTACTTC. This translates into CASSPDREFGEQYF.

DNA of the CDR3: TGTGCCAGCAGCCTGGACAGCCAAGAGACCCAGTACTTC. It yields the protein CASSLDSQETQYF. This chain uses TRBV5-6 with TRBJ2-5, with D perhaps matching TRBD1 (6 bases). Per germline, CDR1 SGHDT and CDR2 YYEEEE. V was clipped by 4 bases and J by 1 base, with 8 bases between them. The CDR3 has 13 amino acids.

Only one count was recorded for this clone. The V gene is TRBV4-1, the J gene TRBJ2-3; weak D call: TRBD1 (6 bases). Germline loops: CDR1 MGHRA, CDR2 YSYEKL. There are 17 residues in the CDR3. The V end was cut by 0 bases, the J end by 2 bases, with 15 bases between. The CDR3 reads CASSQDRGTQLTDTQYF. The CDR3 coding sequence is TGCGCCAGCAGCCAAGATCGAGGGACACAACTCACAGATACGCAGTATTTT.

J is TRBJ1-6 and V is TRBV27; 7 nucleotides align to TRBD1. The J segment lost 10 bases and the V segment lost 7 bases, leaving 13 bases of the junction unmatched. Per the germline V gene, CDR1 is MNHEY and CDR2 is SMNVEV (reference sequence). The CDR3 loop spans 15 amino acids. CDR3 sequence: CASNVRQGFRSPLHF. CDR3 in DNA: TGTGCCAGCAACGTAAGACAGGGCTTTCGGTCACCCCTCCACTTT.

This clone was detected only a few times. The chain combines TRBV18 with TRBJ2-3; D unclear. Deletions cut 5 bases from V and 2 bases from J, with 5 bases between. Germline-derived CDR1 and CDR2 are KGHSH and LQKENI. CDR3 length equals 12 residues. In nucleotides, the CDR3 is TGTGCCAGCTCATTAAACACAGATACGCAGTATTTT. It translates to CASSLNTDTQYF.

The CDR3 bases are TGTGCCAGCAGTGAAAAGGACAGAACTTTCTATGGCTACACCTTC. This translates into CASSEKDRTFYGYTF. This chain uses TRBV6-1 with TRBJ1-2, with a weak D call TRBD1 (6 bases). The CDR3 runs 15 residues. Germline V gives CDR1 MNHNS, CDR2 SASEGT. V lost 2 bases and J 4 bases, leaving 14 bases between the germline ends.

This clone came up once. The CDR3 bases are TGTGCCAGCAGCTTGGGGACATCCAACACTGAAGCTTTCTTT. Translating gives CASSLGTSNTEAFF. The chain links TRBV5-6 to TRBJ1-1; maybe TRBD1 (5 bases). The CDR3 has 14 residues. CDR1 and CDR2 from the germline V gene are SGHDT and YYEEEE. V was pared by 0 bases and J by 2 bases, with 8 bases between.

V and J are TRBV6-6 and TRBJ1-1; 8 nucleotides line up with TRBD1. V was pared by 6 bases and J by 4 bases, with 7 bases of the junction left unmatched. Per germline, CDR1 MNHNY and CDR2 SVGAGI (reference sequence). The length of the CDR3 is 14 residues. The CDR3 is CASRGQVQSTEAFF. The CDR3 DNA sequence: TGTGCCAGCAGGGGACAGGTACAGAGCACTGAAGCTTTCTTT.

The chain carries TRBV2 and TRBJ2-1, with 11 bases lining up with TRBD2. Germline V gene sequence: CDR1 SNHLY, CDR2 FYNNEI. This CDR3 is built from 15 residues. With 6 bases clipped from V and 7 bases from J, the junction kept 8 bases outside the gene matches. CDR3: CASRVTSGIKNEQFF. In DNA form, the CDR3 reads TGTGCCAGCAGAGTGACTAGCGGGATTAAAAATGAGCAGTTCTTC.

This rearrangement joins TRBV28 to TRBJ1-2, with D tentatively TRBD1 (6 bases). V was trimmed by 4 bases and J by 4 bases, leaving 13 bases between them. CDR3 size: 14 residues. In germline, CDR1 is MDHEN, CDR2 SYDVKM. DNA of the CDR3: TGTGCCAGCAGTTGGGGTCGAGGGGGCTATGGCTACACCTTC. It is translated as CASSWGRGGYGYTF.

This clone was seen a few times. The rearrangement links TRBV23-1 to TRBJ2-7; the match to TRBD2 covers 8 bases. TRBV23-1 is placed among ORFs of uncertain function. This CDR3 is built from 14 residues. The V segment lost 4 bases and the J segment 6 bases; nucleotides outside the gene matches: 8. CDR3 loop: CASSPREGKSEQYF. Written as DNA, the CDR3 is TGCGCCAGCAGTCCCCGGGAGGGGAAAAGCGAGCAGTACTTC.

J is TRBJ2-1 and V is TRBV5-1; TRBD2 aligns across 16 bases. The CDR3 extends over 19 amino acids. Germline assignment: CDR1 SGHRS and CDR2 YFSETQ. J gave up 9 bases and V 3 bases, and 15 bases lay outside the gene matches. The DNA of the CDR3 is TGCGCCAGCAGCTCTATTTACACTGGGACTAGCGGGAGGGAGCTTGAGCAGTTCTTC. This translates into CASSSIYTGTSGRELEQFF.

The V and J genes are TRBV27 and TRBJ2-1; 8 bases agree with TRBD2. Germline values: CDR1 MNHEY, CDR2 SMNVEV (reference sequence). CDR3 size: 15 residues. Germline trimming cut 6 bases from V and 0 bases from J; bases unmatched to any gene: 4. The CDR3 DNA follows: TGTGCCAGCAGCCCGGGAGGGCCCTCCTACAATGAGCAGTTCTTC. Translation: CASSPGGPSYNEQFF.